These T cell receptor beta chains were read from a single sample in a study of T cells in Graves' hyperthyroidism and ophthalmopathy. MiXCR was run by TCRdb on the multiplex PCR reads, yielding one entry per CDR3 protein. This sample carries 610,000 or so distinct CDR3 sequences, 46% of them seen once, and the ten largest clones take 7.5% to 8.5%. Sample: peripheral blood or thyroid tissue (not recorded which). The receptors were sampled from a woman aged 18-30 years with Graves' hyperthyroidism. Both conserved end residues are part of each CDR3. D genes are given only for firm matches. A row's size may be missing; if present it is once, few, many or a size class.

CASSGRAGNTEAFF | TGTGCCAGTAGTGGGAGGGCGGGGAACACTGAAGCTTTCTTT | TRBV19 | - | - | TRBJ1-1
CASSPDPYEQYF | TGTGCCAGCAGCCCCGACCCCTACGAGCAGTACTTC | TRBV7-9 | many | - | TRBJ2-7
CASSQVGAVVRQYF | TGTGCCAGCAGCCAAGTCGGGGCCGTAGTGCGGCAGTACTTC | TRBV14 | few | - | TRBJ2-7
CASSLGSESSGQETQYF | TGTGCCAGCAGTTTAGGCTCTGAATCTAGCGGCCAAGAGACCCAGTACTTC | TRBV27 | - | TRBD2 | TRBJ2-5
CSVEDNSGYTF | TGCAGCGTTGAAGATAACTCAGGGTACACCTTC | TRBV29-1 | - | - | TRBJ1-2
CASSPGGASYTEAFF | TGTGCCAGCAGCCCCGGGGGGGCTTCTTACACTGAAGCTTTCTTT | TRBV11-2 | many | - | TRBJ1-1
CASSLQQQGETQYF | TGTGCCAGCAGCTTGCAACAGCAAGGGGAGACCCAGTACTTC | TRBV7-9 | - | - | TRBJ2-5
CASSPLSGESGANVLTF | TGTGCCAGCAGTCCCCTTAGCGGGGAGTCCGGGGCCAACGTCCTGACTTTC | TRBV6-4 | few | TRBD2 | TRBJ2-6
CSASANRLLGDTQYF | TGCAGTGCTAGCGCCAACAGACTACTCGGGGATACGCAGTATTTT | TRBV20-1 | few | - | TRBJ2-3
CASSQETADEKLFF | TGCGCCAGCAGCCAAGAAACAGCAGATGAAAAACTGTTTTTT | TRBV4-1 | many | - | TRBJ1-4
CASQQNGNYGYTF | TGTGCCAGCCAACAAAACGGCAACTATGGCTACACCTTC | TRBV3-1 | many | - | TRBJ1-2
CASSLEGTGVQPQHF | TGTGCCAGCAGCTTAGAGGGGACAGGGGTTCAGCCCCAGCATTTT | TRBV7-9 | - | TRBD1 | TRBJ1-5
CASSLADRSPEAFF | TGTGCCAGCAGTTTAGCGGACAGATCCCCTGAAGCTTTCTTT | TRBV12-3/TRBV12-4 | many | - | TRBJ1-1
CAILHGTEAFF | TGTGCCATCCTCCACGGCACTGAAGCTTTCTTT | TRBV27 | many | - | TRBJ1-1
CASGLAPWWETGEQYF | TGTGCTAGTGGTTTGGCTCCCTGGTGGGAGACCGGTGAGCAGTACTTC | TRBV12-5 | - | - | TRBJ2-7
CASKTGFNTIYF | TGTGCCAGTAAAACGGGATTTAACACCATATATTTT | TRBV19 | - | - | TRBJ1-3
CASRDSEGFLYNSPLHF | TGCGCCAGCAGAGACTCTGAGGGCTTCCTCTATAATTCACCCCTCCACTTT | TRBV5-1 | many | - | TRBJ1-6
CASSFESSPLHF | TGTGCCAGCAGTTTTGAGTCCTCACCCCTCCACTTT | TRBV12-3/TRBV12-4 | many | - | TRBJ1-6
CASSLVAEGFYEQYF | TGTGCCAGCAGCTTAGTAGCGGAGGGATTCTACGAGCAGTACTTC | TRBV7-9 | - | - | TRBJ2-7
CSADGRDTTQHF | TGCAGTGCCGACGGGAGGGACACGACCCAGCATTTT | TRBV20-1 | - | - | TRBJ1-5
CASSRDLSPLHF | TGCGCCAGCAGCCGAGACCTTTCACCCCTCCACTTT | TRBV4-1 | many | - | TRBJ1-6
CASSYSKRDRDTQYF | TGTGCCAGCAGTTACTCCAAGCGGGACAGAGATACGCAGTATTTT | TRBV6-5 | few | - | TRBJ2-3
CASGFHGVTTEAFF | TGTGCTAGTGGTTTCCACGGGGTAACCACTGAAGCTTTCTTT | TRBV12-5 | many | - | TRBJ1-1
CASSLYAGTSFEQYF | TGTGCCAGCAGCTTATATGCGGGAACTAGCTTCGAGCAGTACTTC | TRBV11-2 | once | - | TRBJ2-7
CASSALAGGETQYF | TGTGCCAGCAGCGCCCTAGCGGGAGGGGAGACCCAGTACTTC | TRBV13 | - | TRBD2 | TRBJ2-5
CSADQGYANYGYTF | TGCAGTGCTGATCAGGGGTATGCTAACTATGGCTACACCTTC | TRBV20-1 | - | - | TRBJ1-2
CSARDPGQDYEQYF | TGCAGTGCTAGAGATCCGGGACAGGATTACGAGCAGTACTTC | TRBV20-1 | - | TRBD1 | TRBJ2-7
CASSYSTRGAYEQYF | TGTGCCAGCAGTTACTCGACTAGAGGTGCCTACGAGCAGTACTTC | TRBV6-5 | - | - | TRBJ2-7
CASSFGFSGANVLTFGAGTGELFF | - | TRBV7-9 | - | - | TRBJ2-2
CASSDPGRAFGELFF | TGTGCCAGCAGCGACCCCGGGAGGGCCTTTGGGGAGCTGTTTTTT | TRBV9 | - | TRBD2 | TRBJ2-2
CASSSYSDRAVNGYTF | TGTGCCAGCAGCTCTTACTCAGACAGGGCGGTTAATGGCTACACCTTC | TRBV5-4 | - | TRBD1 | TRBJ1-2
CASSYGGIGNTIYF | TGTGCCAGCAGTTACGGAGGGATTGGAAACACCATATATTTT | TRBV6-6 | few | - | TRBJ1-3
CATSRDLAGMAFF | TGTGCCACCAGCAGAGATTTAGCGGGCATGGCTTTCTTT | TRBV15 | many | - | TRBJ1-1
CSASSLGPGGNQPQHF | TGCAGTGCCAGCAGCTTGGGACCAGGGGGCAATCAGCCCCAGCATTTT | TRBV20-1 | - | - | TRBJ1-5
CRRETQYF | TGCAGGAGGGAGACCCAGTACTTC | TRBV29-1 | - | - | TRBJ2-5
CSASVPGLGIEQYF | TGCAGTGCTTCCGTCCCGGGACTAGGCATTGAGCAGTACTTC | TRBV20-1 | - | TRBD2 | TRBJ2-7
CASSSEYSGANVLTF | TGTGCCAGCAGTTCAGAGTACTCTGGGGCCAACGTCCTGACTTTC | TRBV5-8 | many | - | TRBJ2-6
CASSFFRGRDEEKLFF | TGTGCCAGCAGCTTTTTCAGGGGCAGGGATGAGGAAAAACTGTTTTTT | TRBV11-2 | - | - | TRBJ1-4
CASSQTREVGETQYF | TGTGCCAGCAGCCAAACCAGGGAAGTAGGGGAGACCCAGTACTTC | TRBV4-2 | - | - | TRBJ2-5
CASRPNRARGASEQYF | TGTGCCAGCAGGCCCAACCGAGCGAGAGGGGCGAGCGAGCAGTACTTC | TRBV6-2/TRBV6-3 | few | - | TRBJ2-7
CASSVAQDDGYTF | TGTGCCAGCAGCGTAGCGCAGGACGATGGCTACACCTTC | TRBV9 | - | - | TRBJ1-2
CASSLLSGSEGYTF | TGTGCCAGCAGTTTACTATCGGGGTCGGAGGGCTACACCTTC | TRBV27 | many | - | TRBJ1-2
CASSVSGTGYYEQYF | TGTGCCAGCAGCGTCTCCGGGACAGGGTACTACGAGCAGTACTTC | TRBV7-3 | many | TRBD1 | TRBJ2-7
CAISATSGSFYEQYF | TGTGCCATCAGCGCGACTAGCGGGAGTTTCTACGAGCAGTACTTC | TRBV10-3 | many | TRBD2 | TRBJ2-7
CSARRGDSNQPQHF | TGCAGTGCTAGAAGGGGAGACAGCAATCAGCCCCAGCATTTT | TRBV20-1 | many | - | TRBJ1-5
CSAVSGTGGVGYTF | TGCAGTGCTGTATCCGGGACAGGGGGCGTCGGCTACACCTTC | TRBV20-1 | many | TRBD1 | TRBJ1-2
CSAKREGEWETQYF | TGCAGTGCAAAGCGGGAAGGCGAGTGGGAGACCCAGTACTTC | TRBV20-1 | - | TRBD2 | TRBJ2-5
CASSQSDSFYEQYF | TGTGCCAGCAGCCAGTCGGACAGCTTCTACGAGCAGTACTTC | TRBV4-2 | many | - | TRBJ2-7
CAWRRGTGGSGANALTF | TGTGCCTGGAGGAGGGGGACAGGGGGTTCTGGGGCCAACGCCCTGACTTTC | TRBV19 | once | TRBD1 | TRBJ2-6
CSAREGSATGNYEQYF | TGCAGTGCTAGAGAAGGGAGCGCGACGGGTAACTACGAGCAGTACTTC | TRBV20-1 | many | - | TRBJ2-7
CASSAGGSSETQYF | TGCGCCAGCAGCGCCGGAGGAAGTTCTGAGACCCAGTACTTC | TRBV4-1 | many | - | TRBJ2-5
CATSRVPGTNTGELFF | TGTGCCACCAGCAGAGTTCCGGGGACTAACACCGGGGAGCTGTTTTTT | TRBV15 | - | - | TRBJ2-2
CSVVVGGRGEQFF | TGCAGCGTTGTGGTAGGGGGGAGGGGTGAGCAGTTCTTC | TRBV29-1 | few | - | TRBJ2-1
CASSPRGGVGGREQYF | TGTGCCAGCAGCCCCAGGGGTGGGGTCGGGGGTCGCGAGCAGTACTTC | TRBV9 | many | - | TRBJ2-7
CSVEAGGANTEAFF | TGCAGCGTTGAGGCAGGGGGAGCGAACACTGAAGCTTTCTTT | TRBV29-1 | - | TRBD1 | TRBJ1-1
CASSTRGQGEETQYF | TGTGCCAGCAGCACCAGGGGACAGGGTGAAGAGACCCAGTACTTC | TRBV7-9 | - | TRBD1 | TRBJ2-5